Listed here are 13 T cell receptor beta chains from one sample, sequenced in a study of blood T cell repertoires in COVID-19. TCRdb's copy holds only in-frame clones and misses some; the assay was immunoSEQ multiplex PCR. The sample consists of some 160,000 clones, about nine tenths of them appearing once. Material: peripheral blood. The receptors shown here come from a man aged 18 to 29 with acute or convalescent COVID-19.

The gene calls are TRBV5-1 and TRBJ2-5; the D gene is possibly TRBD2 (6 bases). The germline V gene encodes CDR1 SGHRS and CDR2 YFSETQ. V lost 3 bases, J lost 5 bases, and 14 bases lay in between. The CDR3 is made up of 14 amino acids. CDR3 sequence reads: CASSSPEGGETQYF. The CDR3 DNA is TGCGCCAGCAGCTCCCCTGAGGGAGGCGAGACCCAGTACTTC.

The V call is TRBV2, the J call TRBJ1-3; 8 nucleotides line up with TRBD1. The length of the CDR3 is 15 residues. The germline gives CDR1 SNHLY, CDR2 FYNNEI. The trim removed 6 bases at V and 2 bases at J, leaving 6 bases unmatched. This chain's CDR3 is CASSRDRGPGNTIYF. The CDR3 nucleotides are TGTGCCAGCAGCCGCGACAGGGGCCCTGGAAACACCATATATTTT.

Notes on this clone: This same CDR3 is encoded by further DNA sequences in the sample. The gene calls are TRBV3-1 (or the pseudogene TRBV3-2) and TRBJ2-3; D is unclear. The CDR3 length is 13 residues. Trimming shortened V by 2 bases and J by 1 base, and 4 bases separated the two germline ends. In germline, CDR1 is LGHDT, CDR2 YNNKEL (reference sequence). CDR3 region: CASSQSGTDTQYF. The CDR3 bases are TGTGCCAGCAGCCAATCCGGCACAGATACGCAGTATTTT.

The chain carries TRBV10-3 and TRBJ1-3; D is unclear. Germline V gives CDR1 ENHRY, CDR2 SYGVKD. V was cut by 3 bases and J by 4 bases, with 10 bases left in between. The CDR3 loop spans 14 amino acids. The CDR3: CAISEKSSGNTIYF. In DNA form, the CDR3 reads TGTGCCATCAGTGAAAAGAGTTCAGGAAACACCATATATTTT.

The chain carries TRBV19 and TRBJ1-1, with D uncertain. Germline V gene data show CDR1 as LNHDA and CDR2 as SQIVND (reference sequence). The germline V and J ends were trimmed by 3 bases and 0 bases, with 11 bases remaining between them. The CDR3 contains 15 residues. As DNA, the CDR3 is TGTGCCAGTAGTATCCTGGGCGCACTGAACACTGAAGCTTTCTTT. Amino acid sequence: CASSILGALNTEAFF.

The J gene is TRBJ1-1, the V gene TRBV7-6; D remains unclear. The CDR3 is 14 amino acids. Germline V CDR1 and CDR2: SGHVS, FNYEAQ. V lost 6 bases and J lost 1, with 12 bases in between. The CDR3, as DNA: TGTGCCAGCAGTACGGGGTGGGGGAACACTGAAGCTTTCTTT. This gives the protein CASSTGWGNTEAFF.

The chain joins TRBV28 to TRBJ1-2; 9 nucleotides line up with TRBD1. The CDR3 runs 16 residues. Trimming cost V 5 bases and J 5 bases; bases outside gene matches: 12. Looked up from germline, CDR1 is MDHEN and CDR2 is SYDVKM. CDR3 sequence reads: CASSLVRTGGGYGYTF. CDR3 coding DNA: TGTGCCAGCAGTCTGGTTAGAACAGGGGGCGGGTATGGCTACACCTTC.

This chain uses TRBV7-2 with TRBJ2-7; a possible D gene is TRBD1 (7 bases). Germline V gene sequence: CDR1 SGHTA, CDR2 FQGNSA. Trimming cost V 0 bases and J 5 bases, with 11 bases left between them. The length of the CDR3 is 14 residues. The CDR3 reads CASSLAAGGNEQYF. CDR3 DNA sequence: TGTGCCAGCAGCTTAGCGGCAGGGGGGAACGAGCAGTACTTC. The full variable domain, completed using reference TRBV7-2 and TRBJ2-7, is GAGVSQSPSNKVTEKGKDVELRCDPISGHTALYWYRQSLGQGLEFLIYFQGNSAPDKSGLPSDRFSAERTGGSVSTLTIQRTQQEDSAVYLCASSLAAGGNEQYFGPGTRLTVT.

The V call is TRBV27, the J call TRBJ2-7; 11 bases map to TRBD1. From germline, CDR1 is MNHEY and CDR2 SMNVEV (reference sequence). The V segment lost 3 bases and the J segment 3 bases; nucleotides outside the gene matches: 7. The CDR3 consists of 16 residues. CDR3 sequence reads: CASSFQGQGAIYEQYF. The CDR3 DNA follows: TGTGCCAGCAGTTTTCAAGGACAGGGGGCGATCTACGAGCAGTACTTC.

This clone turned up a few times. The CDR3 bases are TGTGCCACCAGTGAATCCGGGACAGGGGGCACAGATACGCAGTATTTT. Protein sequence: CATSESGTGGTDTQYF. The V call is TRBV24-1, the J call TRBJ2-3; TRBD1 aligns across 10 bases. The CDR3 is 16 amino acids. V trimming: 4 bases; J trimming: 1 base; junction bases outside the gene matches: 4. Germline CDR1 KGHDR, CDR2 SFDVKD.

This chain uses TRBV5-4 with TRBJ2-1; D is ambiguous. Trimming took off 0 bases at V and 4 bases at J, with 8 bases between the two ends. CDR1 and CDR2 from the germline V gene are SGHNT and YYREEE (reference sequence). The length of the CDR3 is 14 residues. The CDR3 region is CASSLDQVYNEQFF. The CDR3 DNA follows: TGTGCCAGCAGCTTGGATCAGGTATACAATGAGCAGTTCTTC.

The chain links TRBV10-2 to TRBJ1-1, with D maybe TRBD1 (6 bases). The CDR3 is 13 amino acids. CDR1 and CDR2 (germline): WSHSY, SAAADI. Trimming shortened V by 9 bases and J by 4 bases, and 15 bases separated the two germline ends. The CDR3 sequence: CASNTGKSTEAFF. DNA of the CDR3: TGCGCCAGTAATACAGGGAAATCCACTGAAGCTTTCTTT.

This clone was observed once. This sequence joins TRBV7-8 and TRBJ2-2, with D perhaps TRBD2 (6 bases). CDR1 is SGHVS, CDR2 FQNEAQ, per germline. The CDR3 sequence is 15 residues long. Trimming shortened V by 4 bases and J by 9 bases, and 18 bases separated the two germline ends. The chain's CDR3 is CASSSGTLKKRELFF. In DNA, the CDR3 is TGTGCCAGCAGCTCGGGGACTCTCAAAAAGAGGGAGCTGTTTTTT.